These T cell receptor beta chains were read from a single sample in a study of cytomegalovirus exposure and HLA in healthy donors. Generated by immunoSEQ multiplex PCR, the TCRdb table keeps only in-frame clones and is missing some. This repertoire shows more than 85,000 clones, 77% found once; its top ten account for roughly 9.3%. The specimen sequenced was PBMCs. The receptors originated from a male donor in good health and CMV-seropositive. Each CDR3 is given without its conserved first and last residue. Clone size appears in some rows only: once, few, many, or a class for an expanded clone.

>TRBV5-4|NA
ASSLRFLAGGSGGETQY
>TRBV2|NA
ASTTPTTGASYEQY
>TRBV9|NA
ASSVDVVSTGELF
>TRBV28|NA
ASKAPYEQY
>TRBV19|once
ASSIRDRGDEQY
>TRBV7-6|NA
ASSSANIQY
>TRBV7-9|NA
ASSFAASINNEQF
>TRBV11-3|NA
ASSVRGYNEQF
>TRBV6-1|NA
ASSEVGSGKNEQF
>TRBV7-9|NA
ASSLIAYEQY
>TRBV6-5|NA
ASSRTSGTYEQY
>TRBV19|NA
ASRGTSLYNEQF
>TRBV29-1|NA
SVEEGTRSEQF
>TRBV9|few
ASSVSEGQETQY
>TRBV29-1|NA
SVELDRGYEQY
>TRBV29-1|NA
SANRRRASTDTQY
>TRBV18|once
ASPPVDNSYGYT
>TRBV28|once
ASSLSEGTDTQY
>TRBV2|NA
ASRLAGVDTQY
>TRBV5-1|NA
ASSVNRGIVTDTQY
>TRBV7-9|NA
ASSLDRLAGAGNEQF
>TRBV28|NA
ASRLLGDRGFEKLF
>TRBV6-6|NA
ASSYSERANYGYT
>TRBV5-1|few
ASSSGASGSVTGELF
>TRBV18|NA
ASSSRSGSSINEQY
>TRBV10-3|NA
AISESTSGRRVYNEQF
>TRBV6-4|NA
ASSGLRDRISGEQY
>TRBV28|NA
ASLINYGYT